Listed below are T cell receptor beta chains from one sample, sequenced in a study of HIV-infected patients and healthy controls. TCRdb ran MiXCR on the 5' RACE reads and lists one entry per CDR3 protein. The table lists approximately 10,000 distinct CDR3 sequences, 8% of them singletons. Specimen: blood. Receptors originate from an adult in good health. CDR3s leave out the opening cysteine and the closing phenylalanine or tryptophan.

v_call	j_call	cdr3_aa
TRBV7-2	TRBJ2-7	ASSSRGGYEQY
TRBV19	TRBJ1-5	ASSIQVGSNQPQH
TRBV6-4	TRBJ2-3	ASRKLAGGSDTQY
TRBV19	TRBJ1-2	ATSKGVMGYT
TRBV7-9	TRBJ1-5	ASSLQGWQPQH
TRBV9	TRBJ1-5	ASSPGEANQPQH
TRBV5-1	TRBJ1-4	ASRRTGTDGEKLF
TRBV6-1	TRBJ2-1	ASSPNGYNEQF
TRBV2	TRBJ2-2	ASGPGLAGVLNTGELF
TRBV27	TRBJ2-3	ASSLPKQDTQY
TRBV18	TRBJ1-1	ATLGQMNTEAF
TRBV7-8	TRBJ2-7	ASSFQDYEQY
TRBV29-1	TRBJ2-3	SAETSGGPTDTQY
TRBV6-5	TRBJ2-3	ASSYTSTKDTQY
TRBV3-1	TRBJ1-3	ASSQEGVSGNTIY
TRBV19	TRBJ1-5	ASSIGQGSNQPQH
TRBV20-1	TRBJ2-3	SARAATTDTQY
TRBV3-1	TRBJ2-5	ASRDASGKETQY
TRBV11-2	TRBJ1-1	ASSQSSVNTEAF
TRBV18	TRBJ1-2	ASSPLAQYGYT
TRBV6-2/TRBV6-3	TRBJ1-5	ASSYIPSTSSNQPQH
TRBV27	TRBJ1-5	ASRGQINQPQH
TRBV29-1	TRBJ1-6	SGAEDYNSPLH
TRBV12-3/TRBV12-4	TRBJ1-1	ASNSQGGRTEAF
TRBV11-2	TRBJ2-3	ASSLDGHTATGDTQY
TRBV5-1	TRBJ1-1	ASSLIGMNTEAF
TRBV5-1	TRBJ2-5	ASSFGGQETQY
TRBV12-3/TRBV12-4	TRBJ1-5	ASSFYGSGEPQH
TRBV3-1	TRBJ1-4	ASSLEGVGTNEKLF
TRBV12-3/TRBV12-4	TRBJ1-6	ASRGWGRNSPLH
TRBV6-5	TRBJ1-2	ASRDHRQFNYGYT
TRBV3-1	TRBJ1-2	ASSIRGGSGYT
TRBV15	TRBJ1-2	ATSSQGHYGYT
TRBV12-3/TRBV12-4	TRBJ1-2	ASSWRKGVGAKGYT
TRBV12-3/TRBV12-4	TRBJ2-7	ASSTSSYEQY
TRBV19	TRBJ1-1	ASNWKGPRKNTEAF
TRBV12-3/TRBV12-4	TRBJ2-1	ASSSRQNNEQF
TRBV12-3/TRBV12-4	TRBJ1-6	ASTLGQNSPLH
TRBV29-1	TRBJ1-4	SVPTGYSGSNEKLF
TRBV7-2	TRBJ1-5	ASSSRTNSNQPQH
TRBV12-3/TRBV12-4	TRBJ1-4	ASSPPGVGEKLF
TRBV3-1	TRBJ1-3	ASSQVWGSGNTIY
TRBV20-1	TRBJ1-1	SARDSLGNPRTEAF
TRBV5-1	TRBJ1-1	ASSRDRTSGEAF